The 8 T cell receptor beta chains listed next were all sequenced from one sample in a study of control samples from healthy donors and cancer patients. Sequencing was performed with immunoSEQ multiplex PCR; in TCRdb, only in-frame clones are kept and a portion is missing. The sample records about 77,000 clones, 85% to 95% being singletons. The specimen was blood. The receptor source for this set is a woman aged 55-69 years in good health.

The CDR3 bases are TGTGCCAGCAGCTTAGATGGGACTGTCGCTAATGAAAAACTGTTTTTT. It yields the protein CASSLDGTVANEKLFF. The chain links TRBV7-9 to TRBJ1-4; possibly TRBD1 for D (5 bases). This CDR3 spans 16 amino acids. V gave up 1 base and J gave up 3 bases, with 12 bases separating them. CDR1 is SEHNR and CDR2 is FQNEAQ in the germline V gene (reference sequence).

This CDR3 reads CASRRDRVGDNEQFF. CDR3 sequence (DNA): TGTGCCAGCAGACGCGACAGGGTCGGGGACAATGAGCAGTTCTTC. The chain joins TRBV6-5 to TRBJ2-1; 7 bases match TRBD1. Germline values: CDR1 MNHEY, CDR2 SVGAGI. CDR3 length equals 15 residues. V shed 6 bases and J 5 bases; nucleotides not matched to a gene: 10.

The rearrangement joins TRBV18 to TRBJ1-2; 11 bases fit TRBD1. CDR3 length: 17 residues. The V gene end was trimmed by 3 bases and the J gene end by 4 bases; junction bases not matched to a gene: 10. Germline assignment: CDR1 KGHSH and CDR2 LQKENI. DNA for the CDR3: TGTGCCAGCTCACCCCCGGGACAGGGGGAATTCGGCTATGGCTACACCTTC. Its protein is CASSPPGQGEFGYGYTF. The variable domain in full, with the rest retrieved from reference TRBV18 and TRBJ1-2, is NAGVMQNPRHLVRRRGQEARLRCSPMKGHSHVYWYRQLPEEGLKFMVYLQKENIIDESGMPKERFSAEFPKEGPSILRIQQVVRGDSAAYFCASSPPGQGEFGYGYTFGSGTRLTVV.

The rearrangement uses TRBV7-9 and TRBJ1-6; no definite D call. This CDR3 spans 16 amino acids. The V and J ends lost 6 bases and 4 bases respectively, with 16 bases between them. Germline V gene sequence: CDR1 SEHNR, CDR2 FQNEAQ (reference sequence). CDR3 sequence (DNA): TGTGCCAGCAGTTTAACCCGGCTGACTTATAATTCACCCCTCCACTTT. Translated: CASSLTRLTYNSPLHF. The full variable domain, in which reference TRBV7-9 and TRBJ1-6 provide the parts outside the CDR3, is DTGVSQNPRHKITKRGQNVTFRCDPISEHNRLYWYRQTLGQGPEFLTYFQNEAQLEKSRLLSDRFSAERPKGSFSTLEIQRTEQGDSAMYLCASSLTRLTYNSPLHFGNGTRLTVT.

The chain uses TRBV28 and TRBJ1-4; possibly TRBD1 for D (6 bases). Deletions cut 5 bases from V and 0 bases from J, with 22 bases between. This CDR3 contains 19 residues. Germline V gene sequence: CDR1 MDHEN, CDR2 SYDVKM. CDR3 residues: CASSPGGGDNGATNEKLFF. The CDR3 DNA reads TGTGCCAGCAGTCCCGGGGGAGGGGACAATGGGGCAACTAATGAAAAACTGTTTTTT.

The rearrangement links TRBV28 to TRBJ1-2; tentative D call: TRBD1 (6 bases). This CDR3 contains 15 residues. The germline V gene has CDR1 MDHEN and CDR2 SYDVKM. Between the trimmed V and J ends, which lost 5 bases and 4 bases, there was a span of 17 bases. The CDR3 sequence: CASSLPDRGGYGYTF. Here the CDR3 DNA reads TGTGCCAGCAGTCTGCCGGACAGAGGAGGCTATGGCTACACCTTC.

V is TRBV6-1 and J is TRBJ2-7, with TRBD2 identical over 12 bases. Germline CDR1 MNHNS, CDR2 SASEGT. J lost 2 bases, V lost 2 bases, and 7 bases had no gene match. The CDR3 sequence is 17 residues long. The CDR3 loop is CASSERTSGALTYEQYF. In DNA form, the CDR3 reads TGTGCCAGCAGTGAAAGGACTAGCGGGGCCCTTACCTACGAGCAGTACTTC.

The CDR3 DNA is TGTGCCAGCAGCTTAGCGCAGGGCAGCCACGAGCAGTACTTC. Protein sequence: CASSLAQGSHEQYF. This chain joins TRBV7-9 and TRBJ2-7, with TRBD1 as a possible D gene (5 bases). The CDR3 spans 14 residues. Trimming stripped 0 bases from V and 5 bases from J, with 11 bases between. Germline V gene sequence: CDR1 SEHNR, CDR2 FQNEAQ (reference sequence).